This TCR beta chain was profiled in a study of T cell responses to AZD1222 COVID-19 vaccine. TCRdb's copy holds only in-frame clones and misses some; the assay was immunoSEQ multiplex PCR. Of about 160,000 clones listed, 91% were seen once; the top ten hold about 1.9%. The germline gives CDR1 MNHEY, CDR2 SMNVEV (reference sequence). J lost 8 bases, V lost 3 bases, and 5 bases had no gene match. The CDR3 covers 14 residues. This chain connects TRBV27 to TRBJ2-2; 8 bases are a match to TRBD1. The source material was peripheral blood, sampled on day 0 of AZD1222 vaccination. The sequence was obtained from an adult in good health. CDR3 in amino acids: CASSFPTGEGELFF. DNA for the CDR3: TGTGCCAGCAGTTTTCCGACAGGGGAGGGGGAGCTGTTTTTT.